Each of the 5 T cell receptor beta chains below was sequenced from the same sample in a study of T-cell memory formation after mild COVID-19. Each CDR3 protein is one row after TCRdb ran MiXCR on the 5' RACE reads. Among more than 110,000 distinct CDR3 sequences, approximately 26% were seen once, and the ten largest hold around 22%. Sample: PBMCs or a T cell subset sorted from them (not recorded which). These TCRs come from an adult woman who had mild COVID-19 (a few samples of this study predate the infection). Cell type and time point are not known.

The chain uses TRBV10-3 and TRBJ1-5; D is ambiguous. There are 15 residues in the CDR3. Trimming took off 0 bases at V and 7 bases at J, with 13 bases between the two ends. The germline V gene has CDR1 ENHRY and CDR2 SYGVKD. The CDR3: CAISESPDRAQPQHF. The CDR3 region has the DNA TGTGCCATCAGTGAGTCTCCGGATCGGGCCCAGCCCCAGCATTTT.

This clonotype was picked up a small number of times. The J gene is TRBJ2-3, the V gene TRBV10-3, with a tentative D call TRBD2 (6 bases). The germline V and J ends were trimmed by 4 bases and 2 bases, with 16 bases remaining between them. Germline CDR1 and CDR2: ENHRY and SYGVKD. This CDR3 spans 16 amino acids. The CDR3 region is CAISAPTSLSTDTQYF. The CDR3 coding sequence is TGTGCCATCAGTGCCCCTACTAGCCTATCCACAGATACGCAGTATTTT.

The chain carries TRBV6-5 and TRBJ1-2; D is possibly TRBD1 (5 bases). The CDR3 spans 16 residues. Germline V gene sequence: CDR1 MNHEY, CDR2 SVGAGI. V was cut by 2 bases and J by 4 bases, with 17 bases left in between. CDR3 DNA sequence: TGTGCCAGCAGTTACGGCCAGCAGGGCCTTTCCTATGGCTACACCTTC. Its translation: CASSYGQQGLSYGYTF.

There are a few counts of this clonotype. This chain connects TRBV12-3 or TRBV12-4 to TRBJ2-7, with 10 nucleotides matching TRBD2. The CDR3 is 17 amino acids. After removal of 5 bases from V and 0 bases from J, the junction contained 10 bases not matched to a gene. The CDR3 reads CASSPAGGYFSSYEQYF. CDR3 in DNA: TGTGCCAGCAGTCCAGCGGGGGGGTACTTCAGCTCCTACGAGCAGTACTTC.

The chain uses TRBV6-5 and TRBJ1-1; D remains ambiguous. Germline CDR1 reads MNHEY; CDR2 reads SVGAGI. Trimming removed 8 bases at V and 0 bases at J, with 7 bases between. The CDR3 has 12 amino acids. CDR3 protein: CASGGLNTEAFF. The CDR3 DNA is TGTGCCAGCGGCGGTCTGAACACTGAAGCTTTCTTT.